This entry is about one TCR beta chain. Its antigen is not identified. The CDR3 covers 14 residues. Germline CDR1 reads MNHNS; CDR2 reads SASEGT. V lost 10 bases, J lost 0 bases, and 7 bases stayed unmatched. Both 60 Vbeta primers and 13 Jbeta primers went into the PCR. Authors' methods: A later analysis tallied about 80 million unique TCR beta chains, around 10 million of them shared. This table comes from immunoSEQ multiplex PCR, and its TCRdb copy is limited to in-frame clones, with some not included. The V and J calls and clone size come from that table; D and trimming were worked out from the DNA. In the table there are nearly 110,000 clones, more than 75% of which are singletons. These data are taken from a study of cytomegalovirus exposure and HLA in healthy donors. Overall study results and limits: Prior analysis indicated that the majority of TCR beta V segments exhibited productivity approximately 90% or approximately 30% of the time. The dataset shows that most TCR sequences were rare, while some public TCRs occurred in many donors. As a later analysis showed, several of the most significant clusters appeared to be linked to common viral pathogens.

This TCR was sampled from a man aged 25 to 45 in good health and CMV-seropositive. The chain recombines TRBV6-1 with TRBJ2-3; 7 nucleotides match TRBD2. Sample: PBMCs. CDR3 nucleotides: TGTGCCACAGCGGGGACGGCGAGCACAGATACGCAGTATTTT. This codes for CATAGTASTDTQYF.